This T cell receptor beta chain was sequenced for a study of T cell clonotyping in hematopoietic cell transplantation. Findings of the study overall: After transplant, recipient diversity fell while pathologically expanded clonotypes grew through day 180. Few recipient clonotypes overlapped donors; over 95% were de novo at given depth. No sorting was done, leaving CD4 and CD8 contributions mixed. Higher Inverse Simpson Index values in graft donor and pretransplant recipient predicted broader posttransplant TCR diversity.

Trimming took off 4 bases at V and 5 bases at J, with 14 bases between the two ends. Germline CDR1 is MGHRA and CDR2 is YSYEKL. CDR3 length: 14 amino acids. Measured with immunoSEQ multiplex PCR; TCRdb has only the in-frame clones, and not every one. The repertoire holds over a thousand clones, with approximately 97% as singletons. With respect to this clone: What it binds is unknown.

This sequence originates from a male patient aged 50 to 60 who had an allogeneic stem cell transplant from a related donor, so the T cells may come from the graft donor. Some clones in this sample may be carry-over from other donors' samples. The specimen was PBMCs, collected 180 days after allogeneic stem cell transplant. The rearrangement joins TRBV4-1 to TRBJ2-5, with no clear D. CDR3 protein: CASSPPVAQETQYF. CDR3 DNA sequence: TGCGCCAGCAGCCCTCCCGTGGCTCAGGAGACCCAGTACTTC.